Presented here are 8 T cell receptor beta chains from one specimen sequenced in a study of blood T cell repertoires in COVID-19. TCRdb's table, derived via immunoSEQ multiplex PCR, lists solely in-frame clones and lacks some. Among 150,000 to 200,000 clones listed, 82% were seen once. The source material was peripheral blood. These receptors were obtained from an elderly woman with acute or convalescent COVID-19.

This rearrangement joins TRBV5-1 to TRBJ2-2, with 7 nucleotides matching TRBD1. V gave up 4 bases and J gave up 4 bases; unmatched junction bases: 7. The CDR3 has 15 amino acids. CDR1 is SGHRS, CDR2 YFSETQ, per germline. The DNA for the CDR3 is TGCGCCAGCAGCGCGACAGGGTCTGGCACCGGGGAGCTGTTTTTT. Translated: CASSATGSGTGELFF.

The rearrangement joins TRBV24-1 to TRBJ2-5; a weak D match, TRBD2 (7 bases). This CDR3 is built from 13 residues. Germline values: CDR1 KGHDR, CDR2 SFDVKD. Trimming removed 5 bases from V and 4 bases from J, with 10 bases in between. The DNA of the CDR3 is TGTGCCACCAGTGGGGCGGGGGCAGAGACCCAGTACTTC. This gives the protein CATSGAGAETQYF.

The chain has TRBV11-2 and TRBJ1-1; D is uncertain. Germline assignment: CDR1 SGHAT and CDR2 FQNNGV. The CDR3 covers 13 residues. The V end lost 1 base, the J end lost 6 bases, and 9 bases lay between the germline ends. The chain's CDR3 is CASSLAGSAEAFF. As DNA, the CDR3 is TGTGCCAGCAGCTTAGCGGGGAGCGCTGAAGCTTTCTTT. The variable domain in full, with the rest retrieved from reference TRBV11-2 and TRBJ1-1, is EAGVAQSPRYKIIEKRQSVAFWCNPISGHATLYWYQQILGQGPKLLIQFQNNGVVDDSQLPKDRFSAERLKGVDSTLKIQPAKLEDSAVYLCASSLAGSAEAFFGQGTRLTVV.

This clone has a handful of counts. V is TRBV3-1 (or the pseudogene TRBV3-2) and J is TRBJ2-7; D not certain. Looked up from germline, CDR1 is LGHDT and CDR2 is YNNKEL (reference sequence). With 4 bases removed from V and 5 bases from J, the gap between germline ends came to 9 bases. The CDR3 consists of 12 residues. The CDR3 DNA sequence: TGTGCCAGCAGCCGCCTAGGCCACGAGCAGTACTTC. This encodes CASSRLGHEQYF.

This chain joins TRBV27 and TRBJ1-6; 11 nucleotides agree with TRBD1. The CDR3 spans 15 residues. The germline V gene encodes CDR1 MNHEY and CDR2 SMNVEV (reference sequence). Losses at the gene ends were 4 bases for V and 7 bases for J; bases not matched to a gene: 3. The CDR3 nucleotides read TGTGCCAGCAGTTCGGACAGGGGGCCGAATTCACCCCTCCACTTT. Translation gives CASSSDRGPNSPLHF.

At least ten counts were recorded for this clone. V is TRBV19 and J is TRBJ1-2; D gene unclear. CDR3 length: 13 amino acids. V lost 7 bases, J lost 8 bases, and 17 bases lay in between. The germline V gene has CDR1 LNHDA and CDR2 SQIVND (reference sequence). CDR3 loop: CASKVSFSGGYTF. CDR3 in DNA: TGTGCCAGTAAGGTGTCATTCTCCGGGGGCTACACCTTC.

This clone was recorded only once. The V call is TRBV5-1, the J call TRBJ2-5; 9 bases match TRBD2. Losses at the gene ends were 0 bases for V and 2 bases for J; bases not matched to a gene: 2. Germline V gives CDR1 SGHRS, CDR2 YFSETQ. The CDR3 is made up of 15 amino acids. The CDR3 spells CASSLGLAVQETQYF. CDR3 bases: TGCGCCAGCAGCTTGGGACTAGCGGTTCAAGAGACCCAGTACTTC.

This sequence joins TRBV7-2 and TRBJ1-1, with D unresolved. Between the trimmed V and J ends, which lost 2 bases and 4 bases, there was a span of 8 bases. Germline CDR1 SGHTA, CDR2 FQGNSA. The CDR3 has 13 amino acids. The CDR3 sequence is CASSLHSSTEAFF. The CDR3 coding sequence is TGTGCCAGCAGCTTACACTCGAGCACTGAAGCTTTCTTT. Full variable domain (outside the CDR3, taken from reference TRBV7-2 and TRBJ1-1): GAGVSQSPSNKVTEKGKDVELRCDPISGHTALYWYRQSLGQGLEFLIYFQGNSAPDKSGLPSDRFSAERTGGSVSTLTIQRTQQEDSAVYLCASSLHSSTEAFFGQGTRLTVV.